This TCR beta chain came from a study of T cells in Graves' hyperthyroidism and ophthalmopathy. Stable hyperthyroidism: no ophthalmopathy progression over 18 months of follow-up. Newly diagnosed hyperthyroidism patients aged 18 to 65 years had disease lasting under 2 months. Study-wide points: Model output signaled ophthalmopathy a median approximately 6 months ahead of onset. Ophthalmopathy and stable hyperthyroidism were separated by a 13 V-J model.

The sample holds many counts of this clonotype. As yet, its antigen is unknown. Researchers took RNA transcripts and amplified the TCR beta CDR3 regions from them. First-round RT-PCR targeting the TCR CDR3 was performed with the HTBI primer set. From the multiplex PCR reads, TCRdb called clonotypes with MiXCR, one entry per CDR3 protein. The table includes more than 300,000 distinct CDR3 sequences, over 11% detected once. Input material: blood. The receptor was isolated from a woman younger than 45 with Graves' hyperthyroidism.

The CDR3, as DNA: TGCAGTGCTCCCCCCCGAGGGAGAATATACGAGCAGTACTTC. This gives the protein CSAPPRGRIYEQYF. This chain links TRBV20-1 with TRBJ2-7; D may be TRBD2 (5 bases). V was pared by 5 bases and J by 4 bases, with 18 bases between. CDR1 DFQATT and CDR2 SNEGSKA come from the germline V gene (reference sequence). The CDR3 has 14 residues.